A selection of T cell receptor beta chains follows, all from one sample in a study of T cell responses to AZD1222 COVID-19 vaccine. Sequenced by immunoSEQ multiplex PCR; TCRdb stores in-frame clones only, minus some. Here the sample spans 130,000 to 150,000 clones, around 93% being singletons. The starting material was peripheral blood, obtained on day 0 of AZD1222 vaccination. The receptors were gathered from an adult in good health. CDR3s include the opening cysteine and the closing phenylalanine or tryptophan. Each record gives: J gene, V gene, D gene, CDR3 length, clone size, CDR3 protein, CDR3 DNA. The D gene is left open where the match is weak. Only part of the rows carry a size: once, few, many, or a class if the clone is expanded.

J: TRBJ2-3; V: TRBV7-9; D: .; length: 13; size: .; CDR3: CASSLMGIDTQYF; DNA: TGTGCCAGCAGCTTAATGGGAATAGATACGCAGTATTTT
J: TRBJ2-3; V: TRBV5-1; D: .; length: 14; size: .; CDR3: CASSLGAYTDTQYF; DNA: TGCGCCAGCAGCTTGGGTGCTTACACAGATACGCAGTATTTT
J: TRBJ1-4; V: TRBV5-4; D: TRBD1; length: 15; size: .; CDR3: CASSAAGGAGEKLFF; DNA: TGTGCCAGCAGCGCCGCAGGGGGCGCCGGTGAAAAACTGTTTTTT
J: TRBJ1-6; V: TRBV7-2; D: TRBD1; length: 15; size: .; CDR3: CASSLLTGENSPLHF; DNA: TGTGCCAGCAGTCTACTGACAGGGGAAAATTCACCCCTCCACTTT
J: TRBJ2-7; V: TRBV7-9; D: .; length: 11; size: .; CDR3: CASSFQGEQYF; DNA: TGTGCCAGCAGCTTTCAGGGCGAGCAGTACTTC
J: TRBJ1-1; V: TRBV5-6; D: .; length: 14; size: .; CDR3: CASSLLLADTEAFF; DNA: TGTGCCAGCAGCTTGCTTTTGGCTGACACTGAAGCTTTCTTT
J: TRBJ2-3; V: TRBV7-2; D: .; length: 17; size: .; CDR3: CASSLRGEGLAGDTQYF; DNA: TGTGCCAGCAGCTTGCGAGGAGAAGGGCTAGCTGGGGATACGCAGTATTTT
J: TRBJ2-7; V: TRBV10-2; D: TRBD2; length: 18; size: .; CDR3: CASSEPWTSGGSSYEQYF; DNA: TGCGCCAGCAGTGAGCCCTGGACTAGCGGGGGTAGCTCCTACGAGCAGTACTTC
J: TRBJ1-2; V: TRBV5-1; D: .; length: 13; size: .; CDR3: CASSLPTTYGYTF; DNA: TGCGCCAGCAGCCTCCCGACGACTTATGGCTACACCTTC
J: TRBJ1-2; V: TRBV20-1; D: .; length: 10; size: .; CDR3: CSAYREGYTF; DNA: TGCAGTGCGTACAGGGAAGGCTACACCTTC
J: TRBJ2-5; V: TRBV19; D: .; length: 15; size: .; CDR3: CASSRGGRVLETQYF; DNA: TGTGCCAGTAGCCGCGGCGGACGGGTACTGGAGACCCAGTACTTC
J: TRBJ1-1; V: TRBV29-1; D: TRBD1; length: 13; size: .; CDR3: CSVDLTGGREAFF; DNA: TGCAGCGTTGATTTGACAGGGGGAAGGGAAGCTTTCTTT
J: TRBJ2-7; V: TRBV7-8; D: TRBD2; length: 14; size: .; CDR3: CASSLTGGGYEQYF; DNA: TGTGCCAGCAGCCTTACTGGCGGGGGGTACGAGCAGTACTTC
J: TRBJ2-3; V: TRBV28; D: .; length: 12; size: .; CDR3: CASSRTGNTQYF; DNA: TGTGCCAGCAGTCGGACGGGGAATACGCAGTATTTT
J: TRBJ2-3; V: TRBV6-5; D: TRBD2; length: 14; size: .; CDR3: CASWASGGTDTQYF; DNA: TGTGCCAGCTGGGCTAGCGGGGGCACAGATACGCAGTATTTT
J: TRBJ1-1; V: TRBV6-4; D: .; length: 16; size: .; CDR3: CASSATLRKGVHEAFF; DNA: TGTGCCAGCAGTGCAACCCTACGGAAAGGCGTTCATGAAGCTTTCTTT
J: TRBJ2-2; V: TRBV11-2; D: TRBD1; length: 15; size: .; CDR3: CASSSGTGGYGELFF; DNA: TGTGCCAGCAGCTCCGGGACAGGGGGGTACGGGGAGCTGTTTTTT
J: TRBJ1-5; V: TRBV18; D: TRBD1; length: 15; size: .; CDR3: CASSATGQNHQPQHF; DNA: TGTGCCAGCTCGGCCACGGGACAGAACCATCAGCCCCAGCATTTT
J: TRBJ2-3; V: TRBV11-2; D: .; length: 14; size: .; CDR3: CASSLGAATDTQYF; DNA: TGTGCCAGCAGCTTGGGGGCCGCCACAGATACGCAGTATTTT
J: TRBJ1-5; V: TRBV5-1; D: .; length: 14; size: .; CDR3: CASSYGLNNQPQHF; DNA: TGCGCCAGCAGCTACGGACTGAACAATCAGCCCCAGCATTTT
J: TRBJ1-5; V: TRBV6-5; D: TRBD1; length: 14; size: .; CDR3: CASSPGQGNQPQHF; DNA: TGTGCCAGCAGCCCGGGACAGGGCAATCAGCCCCAGCATTTT
J: TRBJ2-1; V: TRBV21-1; D: .; length: 16; size: few; CDR3: CASRPSGRSSYNEQFF; DNA: TGTGCCAGCAGACCTAGCGGACGTAGCTCCTACAATGAGCAGTTCTTC
J: TRBJ1-6; V: TRBV10-2; D: .; length: 13; size: .; CDR3: CASLPRDGSPLHF; DNA: TGCGCCAGCCTACCCAGGGATGGTTCACCCCTCCACTTT
J: TRBJ2-7; V: TRBV19; D: .; length: 15; size: .; CDR3: CASSDWDKSSYEQYF; DNA: TGTGCCAGTAGCGATTGGGACAAGAGCTCCTACGAGCAGTACTTC
J: TRBJ1-4; V: TRBV5-1; D: .; length: 15; size: .; CDR3: CASSTQGATNEKLFF; DNA: TGCGCCAGCAGCACACAGGGTGCAACTAATGAAAAACTGTTTTTT
J: TRBJ1-1; V: TRBV7-2; D: .; length: 12; size: .; CDR3: CASSAARTEAFF; DNA: TGTGCCAGCAGCGCGGCCAGGACTGAAGCTTTCTTT
J: TRBJ1-4; V: TRBV4-2; D: .; length: 13; size: .; CDR3: CASSQLPGEKLFF; DNA: TGTGCCAGCAGCCAACTACCCGGGGAAAAACTGTTTTTT
J: TRBJ1-2; V: TRBV7-3; D: TRBD1; length: 15; size: .; CDR3: CASSLGGGQGVGYTF; DNA: TGTGCCAGCAGCTTAGGGGGCGGACAGGGCGTTGGCTACACCTTC
J: TRBJ1-4; V: TRBV5-5; D: .; length: 15; size: .; CDR3: CASSLAGGTAEKLFF; DNA: TGTGCCAGCAGCTTGGCGGGTGGGACCGCAGAAAAACTGTTTTTT
J: TRBJ1-2; V: TRBV27; D: .; length: 13; size: .; CDR3: CASSLSGYYGYTF; DNA: TGTGCCAGCAGTTTAAGCGGGTACTATGGCTACACCTTC
J: TRBJ1-5; V: TRBV12-5; D: .; length: 15; size: few; CDR3: CASGNNLYSNQPQHF; DNA: TGTGCTAGTGGGAACAACCTCTATAGCAATCAGCCCCAGCATTTT
J: TRBJ2-3; V: TRBV5-4; D: TRBD2; length: 14; size: .; CDR3: CASSGAGGVDTQYF; DNA: TGTGCCAGCAGCGGGGCGGGGGGGGTAGATACGCAGTATTTT
J: TRBJ1-1; V: TRBV2; D: .; length: 15; size: .; CDR3: CASSELGIGKDEAFF; DNA: TGTGCCAGCAGTGAATTGGGTATAGGGAAGGATGAAGCTTTCTTT
J: TRBJ1-3; V: TRBV6-5; D: TRBD1; length: 13; size: .; CDR3: CASRYLGGHTIYF; DNA: TGTGCCAGCCGGTACCTAGGGGGCCACACCATATATTTT
J: TRBJ2-3; V: TRBV27; D: TRBD2; length: 16; size: .; CDR3: CASTPLSGGPGDTQYF; DNA: TGTGCCAGCACCCCTCTTAGCGGGGGGCCGGGAGATACGCAGTATTTT
J: TRBJ1-3; V: TRBV5-1; D: .; length: 14; size: .; CDR3: CASSFSSSGNTIYF; DNA: TGCGCCAGCAGCTTTTCAAGCTCTGGAAACACCATATATTTT
J: TRBJ2-5; V: TRBV5-4; D: .; length: 14; size: .; CDR3: CASSSLGGKETQYF; DNA: TGTGCCAGCAGCTCCCTCGGCGGGAAAGAGACCCAGTACTTC
J: TRBJ1-4; V: TRBV14; D: .; length: 12; size: .; CDR3: CASSQPFRAETF; DNA: TGTGCCAGCAGCCAACCTTTCCGGGCCGAGACCTTT
J: TRBJ1-2; V: TRBV19; D: .; length: 15; size: .; CDR3: CASRPGGAANYGYTF; DNA: TGTGCCAGTAGGCCGGGGGGGGCGGCAAACTATGGCTACACCTTC
J: TRBJ2-5; V: TRBV3-1/TRBV3-2; D: TRBD2; length: 15; size: .; CDR3: CASSHGTSGGETQYF; DNA: TGTGCCAGCAGCCATGGGACTAGCGGGGGAGAGACCCAGTACTTC
J: TRBJ1-1; V: TRBV5-1; D: .; length: 15; size: .; CDR3: CASSLDEGPNTEAFF; DNA: TGCGCCAGCAGCTTGGACGAGGGGCCGAACACTGAAGCTTTCTTT
J: TRBJ2-1; V: TRBV10-3; D: .; length: 15; size: .; CDR3: CATELAPSSYNEQFF; DNA: TGTGCCACCGAGTTAGCGCCGAGCTCCTACAATGAGCAGTTCTTC
J: TRBJ2-3; V: TRBV30; D: .; length: 13; size: .; CDR3: CAWELGRGDTQYF; DNA: TGTGCCTGGGAGCTTGGGCGGGGAGATACGCAGTATTTT
J: TRBJ1-5; V: TRBV12-5; D: .; length: 14; size: .; CDR3: CASGPELSNQPQHF; DNA: TGTGCTAGTGGCCCCGAGTTAAGCAATCAGCCCCAGCATTTT
J: TRBJ1-1; V: TRBV19; D: .; length: 16; size: .; CDR3: CASSIGLRWVETEAFF; DNA: TGTGCCAGTAGTATAGGGCTCAGGTGGGTAGAAACTGAAGCTTTCTTT
J: TRBJ2-7; V: TRBV28; D: .; length: 16; size: .; CDR3: CASRSRGGGVLYEQYF; DNA: TGTGCCAGCAGGTCCCGAGGGGGTGGTGTCTTGTACGAGCAGTACTTC
J: TRBJ1-1; V: TRBV18; D: .; length: 13; size: .; CDR3: CASSPPEDTEAFF; DNA: TGTGCCAGCTCACCCCCGGAAGACACTGAAGCTTTCTTT
J: TRBJ1-2; V: TRBV30; D: .; length: 14; size: few; CDR3: CASYPSTHSYGYTF; DNA: TGTGCCTCCTACCCTTCGACACATAGCTATGGCTACACCTTC
J: TRBJ2-1; V: TRBV11-3; D: .; length: 13; size: .; CDR3: CASSGQYGNEQFF; DNA: TGTGCCAGCTCCGGACAGTATGGCAATGAGCAGTTCTTC
J: TRBJ2-7; V: TRBV4-1; D: .; length: 15; size: .; CDR3: CASSQDRQGIYEQYF; DNA: TGCGCCAGCAGCCAAGATAGGCAGGGGATCTACGAGCAGTACTTC
J: TRBJ2-6; V: TRBV7-9; D: .; length: 17; size: .; CDR3: CASSLNWDPSGANVLTF; DNA: TGTGCCAGCAGCTTAAATTGGGATCCCTCTGGGGCCAACGTCCTGACTTTC
J: TRBJ1-1; V: TRBV7-9; D: TRBD1; length: 14; size: .; CDR3: CASSSRQGDTEAFF; DNA: TGTGCCAGCAGCTCTCGACAGGGTGACACTGAAGCTTTCTTT
J: TRBJ2-1; V: TRBV9; D: .; length: 14; size: .; CDR3: CASSPHDGAGEQFF; DNA: TGTGCCAGCAGCCCTCATGACGGGGCAGGTGAGCAGTTCTTC
J: TRBJ1-5; V: TRBV3-1/TRBV3-2; D: .; length: 15; size: .; CDR3: CASSPGLYSNQPQHF; DNA: TGTGCCAGCAGCCCGGGACTCTATAGCAATCAGCCCCAGCATTTT
J: TRBJ2-2; V: TRBV19; D: TRBD2; length: 17; size: .; CDR3: CASTAGGPFRDTGELFF; DNA: TGTGCCAGTACAGCGGGAGGTCCCTTTAGGGACACCGGGGAGCTGTTTTTT
J: TRBJ2-6; V: TRBV28; D: .; length: 15; size: .; CDR3: CASSQMLSGANVLTF; DNA: TGTGCCAGCAGCCAAATGCTCTCTGGGGCCAACGTCCTGACTTTC
J: TRBJ1-6; V: TRBV2; D: .; length: 15; size: .; CDR3: CASSGQSSYNSPLHF; DNA: TGTGCCAGCAGTGGACAGAGCTCCTATAATTCACCCCTCCACTTT
J: TRBJ2-2; V: TRBV6-2/TRBV6-3; D: .; length: 19; size: .; CDR3: CASSSAGRGPDPNTGELFF; DNA: TGTGCCAGCAGTTCCGCCGGGCGGGGCCCAGATCCGAACACCGGGGAGCTGTTTTTT
J: TRBJ2-5; V: TRBV24-1; D: TRBD2; length: 16; size: .; CDR3: CATSDLTSGRVETQYF; DNA: TGTGCCACCAGTGACCTGACTAGCGGGAGGGTAGAGACCCAGTACTTC
J: TRBJ2-7; V: TRBV4-3; D: .; length: 15; size: .; CDR3: CASSPIRTHSYEQYF; DNA: TGCGCCAGCAGCCCCATCCGGACTCACTCCTACGAGCAGTACTTC